This T cell receptor beta chain was obtained from a study of blood T cell repertoires in COVID-19 (dated by TCRdb to the early 2020s). Some background on the complete study: Collaborator samples came from the United States, Italy and Spain and covered acute and convalescent phases of COVID-19. The samples were drawn from the first 160 participants of the ongoing ImmuneRACE study and from 950 to 1,500 subjects provided by 6 global collaborators. Deeply sampled blood TCRbeta repertoires from subjects exposed to, actively infected with, or recovered from COVID-19 were included in the dataset. The material from the prospective study consisted of cDNA or gDNA derived from T cells, B-cell-depleted T cells, or PBMCs. The repertoires were made available in a free public database intended to serve as a resource for research on the immune response to SARS-CoV-2. Where available, HLA class I and class II types were taken from metadata supplied by the sample provider and were not determined by assay-based typing. Nearly every sample came with metadata listing a de-identified subject ID, COVID-19 status, age in years and sex. The investigation overall reported the following: The amount of clinical and demographic metadata varied by source and participant and was provided uncurated.

The CDR3, from cysteine to phenylalanine, totals 15 residues. The CDR3 DNA has 45 bases and is translated from base 1. According to the germline V gene (reference sequence), CDR1 reads LNHDA and CDR2 reads SQIVND. Trimming costs V 3 bases and J 7 bases, and their ends lie 13 bases apart. Comments on this clone: Its antigen remains unidentified. No quality values exist for individual bases; no much larger clone is one base distant.

TCRbeta CDR3 regions were amplified from genomic DNA by means of the immunoSEQ Assay, a bias-controlled multiplex PCR. The source study handled its data this way. Within the assay, amplification of reference gene primers was used to estimate how many nucleated cells each sample contained. Sequence reads were collapsed and filtered to measure the absolute abundance of every unique TCRbeta CDR3 rearrangement. For each sample, productive Simpson clonality was calculated by taking the square root of Simpson's diversity index across productive rearrangements. The immuneACCESS repertoire file appears here via TCRdb, limited to in-frame rearrangements. These files lack a portion of the clones; in checked studies, under half of the deficit traces to unresolved V genes, and the cause of the others is not known. Clone size and V and J calls were adopted from that table, with D and trimming inferred from the DNA. The sample includes roughly 120,000 clones, with approximately 81% observed a single time. The top ten clonotypes cover 13% of the sample.

The collaborating institutions used their own protocols to collect whole blood in K2EDTA tubes. Collaborator samples were shipped for TCRbeta analysis as frozen whole blood, isolated PBMCs, or DNA extracted from either sample type. Sequencing was done on a sample of peripheral blood. The sequence links TRBV19 to TRBJ1-6, with TRBD1 perhaps the D gene, on 5 matching bases. The clonotype was recovered from a human donor in a cohort sampled during active COVID-19. The CDR3 is CASSMGGASNSPLHF. The bases are TGTGCCAGTAGTATGGGCGGGGCCTCAAATTCACCCCTCCACTTT. This CDR3, with the reference TRBV19 and TRBJ1-6 proteins standing in past its ends, gives the full variable domain DGGITQSPKYLFRKEGQNVTLSCEQNLNHDAMYWYRQDPGQGLRLIYYSQIVNDFQKGDIAEGYSVSREKKESFPLTVTSAQKNPTAFYLCASSMGGASNSPLHFGNGTRLTVT.